This T cell receptor (beta chain) came from a study of T cells in Graves' hyperthyroidism and ophthalmopathy. The study's findings and limits: The model's output predicted ophthalmopathy at a median of around 6.9 months prior to onset. Within blood appeared most thyroid clonotypes that had expanded above 0.001.

The J segment lost 11 bases and the V segment lost 5 bases, leaving 4 bases of the junction unmatched. Germline V gene sequence: CDR1 SGHAT, CDR2 FQNNGV. The CDR3 consists of 13 residues. Duration under 3 months, a NOSPECS grade of at least 4, and a Clinical Activity Score of at least 3 characterized the ophthalmopathy patients. Out of roughly 9.1 ml of fresh peripheral blood came the PBMCs. This clonotype was found many times. The target antigen is unknown. It was RNA transcripts that yielded the amplified TCR beta CDR3 regions. First-round RT-PCR targeting the TCR CDR3 was performed with the HTBI primer set. TCRdb called the multiplex PCR reads again in MiXCR, with one record for every CDR3 protein. The sample consists of about 640,000 distinct CDR3 sequences, around 15% of them appearing once.

Source material: blood. The genes are TRBV11-2 and TRBJ1-6; 9 bases are shared with TRBD1. The TCR originated in a woman aged 50 to 60 with Graves' ophthalmopathy. The CDR3 loop reads CASSTGTGPPLHF. The CDR3 region has the DNA TGTGCCAGCAGCACCGGGACAGGGCCACCCCTCCACTTT. The whole variable domain, filled in from reference TRBV11-2 and TRBJ1-6, reads EAGVAQSPRYKIIEKRQSVAFWCNPISGHATLYWYQQILGQGPKLLIQFQNNGVVDDSQLPKDRFSAERLKGVDSTLKIQPAKLEDSAVYLCASSTGTGPPLHFGNGTRLTVT.